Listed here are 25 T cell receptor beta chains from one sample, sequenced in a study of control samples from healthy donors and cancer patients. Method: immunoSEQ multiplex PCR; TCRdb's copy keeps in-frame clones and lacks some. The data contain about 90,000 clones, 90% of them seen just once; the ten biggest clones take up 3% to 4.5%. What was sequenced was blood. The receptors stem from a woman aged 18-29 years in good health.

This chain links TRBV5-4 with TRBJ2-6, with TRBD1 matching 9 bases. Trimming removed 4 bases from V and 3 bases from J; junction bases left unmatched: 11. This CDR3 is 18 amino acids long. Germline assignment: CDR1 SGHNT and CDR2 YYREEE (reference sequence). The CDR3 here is CASSLGHTGGFGANVLTF. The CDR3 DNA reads TGTGCCAGCAGCCTCGGGCACACAGGGGGCTTTGGGGCCAACGTCCTGACTTTC.

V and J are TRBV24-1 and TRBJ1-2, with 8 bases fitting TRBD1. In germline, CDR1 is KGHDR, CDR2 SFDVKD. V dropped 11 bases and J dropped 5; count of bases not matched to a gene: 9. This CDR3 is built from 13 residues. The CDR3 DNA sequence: TGTGCCATTCCGAACCAGGGGGCATATGGCTACACCTTC. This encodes CAIPNQGAYGYTF.

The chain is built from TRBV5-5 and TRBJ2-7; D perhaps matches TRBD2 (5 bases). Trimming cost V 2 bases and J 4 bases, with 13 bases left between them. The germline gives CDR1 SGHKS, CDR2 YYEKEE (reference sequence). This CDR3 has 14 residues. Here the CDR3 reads CASSFSSGLYEQYF. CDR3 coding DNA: TGTGCCAGCAGCTTTAGCTCGGGGTTATACGAGCAGTACTTC. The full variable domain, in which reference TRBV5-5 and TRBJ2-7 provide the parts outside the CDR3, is DAGVTQSPTHLIKTRGQQVTLRCSPISGHKSVSWYQQVLGQGPQFIFQYYEKEERGRGNFPDRFSARQFPNYSSELNVNALLLGDSALYLCASSFSSGLYEQYFGPGTRLTVT.

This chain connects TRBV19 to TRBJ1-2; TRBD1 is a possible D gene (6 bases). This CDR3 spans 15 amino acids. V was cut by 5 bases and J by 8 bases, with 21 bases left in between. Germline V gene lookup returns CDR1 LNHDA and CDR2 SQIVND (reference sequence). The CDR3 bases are TGTGCCAGTAGTCTCTCCGGGACACCCATCCAAGGCTACACCTTC. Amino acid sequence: CASSLSGTPIQGYTF.

The CDR3: CASSQTGEKLFF. In nucleotides, the CDR3 is TGCGCCAGCAGCCAAACAGGGGAAAAACTGTTTTTT. The chain employs TRBV4-1 and TRBJ1-4, with TRBD1 as a possible D gene (6 bases). Between the trimmed V and J ends, which lost 2 bases and 8 bases, there was a span of 6 bases. This CDR3 contains 12 residues. Germline loops: CDR1 MGHRA, CDR2 YSYEKL.

The CDR3 loop is CASSSRTGNYGYTF. CDR3 coding DNA: TGTGCCAGCAGTTCACGGACGGGGAACTATGGCTACACCTTC. The chain combines TRBV6-6 with TRBJ1-2; D call uncertain. The germline V and J ends were trimmed by 4 bases and 2 bases, with 11 bases remaining between them. Per the germline V gene, CDR1 is MNHNY and CDR2 is SVGAGI (reference sequence). The CDR3 totals 14 residues.

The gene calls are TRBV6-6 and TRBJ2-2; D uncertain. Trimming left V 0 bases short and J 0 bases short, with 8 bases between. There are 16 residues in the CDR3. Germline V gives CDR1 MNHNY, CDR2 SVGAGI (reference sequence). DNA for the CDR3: TGTGCCAGCAGTTACTCCTGGGATTCGAACACCGGGGAGCTGTTTTTT. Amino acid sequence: CASSYSWDSNTGELFF.

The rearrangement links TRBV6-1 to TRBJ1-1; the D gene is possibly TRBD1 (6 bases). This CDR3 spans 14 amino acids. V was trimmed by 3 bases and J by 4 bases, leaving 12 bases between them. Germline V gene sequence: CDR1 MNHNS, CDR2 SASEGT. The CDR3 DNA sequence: TGTGCCAGCAGTGATCTCGCAGGGGCCACTGAAGCTTTCTTT. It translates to CASSDLAGATEAFF.

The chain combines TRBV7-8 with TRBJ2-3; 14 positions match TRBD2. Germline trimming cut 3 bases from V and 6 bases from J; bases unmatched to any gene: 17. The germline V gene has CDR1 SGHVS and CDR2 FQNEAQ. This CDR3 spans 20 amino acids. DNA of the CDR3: TGTGCCAGCAGCTTTCCGACTAGCGGGGGGGGTGATTTGGTAAGGGATACGCAGTATTTT. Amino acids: CASSFPTSGGGDLVRDTQYF.

The CDR3 spells CASSYPSGGQETQYF. DNA for the CDR3: TGTGCCAGCAGTTATCCTAGCGGGGGACAGGAGACCCAGTACTTC. V is TRBV6-6 and J is TRBJ2-5; 10 positions match TRBD2. V lost 3 bases, J lost 5 bases, and 6 bases stayed unmatched. This CDR3 has 15 residues. In germline, CDR1 is MNHNY, CDR2 SVGAGI (reference sequence).

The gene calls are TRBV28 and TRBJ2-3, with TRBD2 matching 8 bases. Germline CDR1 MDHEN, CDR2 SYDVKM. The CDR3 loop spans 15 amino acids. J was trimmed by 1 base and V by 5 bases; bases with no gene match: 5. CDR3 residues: CASSPRGGRTDTQYF. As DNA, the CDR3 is TGTGCCAGCAGTCCCCGGGGGGGCCGCACAGATACGCAGTATTTT.

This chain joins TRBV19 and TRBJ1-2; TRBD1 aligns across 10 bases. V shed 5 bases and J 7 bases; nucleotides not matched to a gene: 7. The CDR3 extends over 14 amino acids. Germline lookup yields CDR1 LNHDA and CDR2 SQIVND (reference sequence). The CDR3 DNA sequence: TGTGCCAGTAGTGCCGGGACAGGGGCGCTTGGCTACACCTTC. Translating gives CASSAGTGALGYTF.

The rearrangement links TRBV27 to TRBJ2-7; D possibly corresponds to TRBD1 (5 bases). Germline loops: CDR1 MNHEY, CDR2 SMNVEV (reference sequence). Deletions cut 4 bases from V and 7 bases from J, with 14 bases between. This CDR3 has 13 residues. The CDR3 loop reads CASSYSRSGEQYF. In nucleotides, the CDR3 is TGTGCCAGCAGTTACTCTCGATCAGGGGAGCAGTACTTC.

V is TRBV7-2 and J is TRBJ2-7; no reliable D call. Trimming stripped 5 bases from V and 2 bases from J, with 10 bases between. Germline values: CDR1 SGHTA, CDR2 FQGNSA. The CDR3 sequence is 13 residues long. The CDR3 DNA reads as TGTGCCAGCAGCGCCGGACGAACCTACGAGCAGTACTTC. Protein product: CASSAGRTYEQYF.

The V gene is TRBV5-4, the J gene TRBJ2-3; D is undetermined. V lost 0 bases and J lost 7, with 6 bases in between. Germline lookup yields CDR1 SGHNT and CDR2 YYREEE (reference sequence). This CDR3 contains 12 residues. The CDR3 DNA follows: TGTGCCAGCAGCTTGGAAGGCTATACGCAGTATTTT. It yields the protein CASSLEGYTQYF.

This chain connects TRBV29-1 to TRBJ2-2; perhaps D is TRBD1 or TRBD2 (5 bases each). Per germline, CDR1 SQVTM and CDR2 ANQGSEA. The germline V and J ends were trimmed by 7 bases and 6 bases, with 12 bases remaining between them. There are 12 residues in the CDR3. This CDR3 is CSGGSGAGELFF. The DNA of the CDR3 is TGCAGCGGGGGGAGTGGGGCCGGGGAGCTGTTTTTT.

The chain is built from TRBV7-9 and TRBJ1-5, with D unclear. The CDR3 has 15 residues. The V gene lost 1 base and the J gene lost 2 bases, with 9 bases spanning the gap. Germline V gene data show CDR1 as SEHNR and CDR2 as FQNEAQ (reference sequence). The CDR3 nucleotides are TGTGCCAGCAGCTTAGGGGAAGTCGGCAATCAGCCCCAGCATTTT. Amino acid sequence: CASSLGEVGNQPQHF. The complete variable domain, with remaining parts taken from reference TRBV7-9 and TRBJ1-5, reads DTGVSQNPRHKITKRGQNVTFRCDPISEHNRLYWYRQTLGQGPEFLTYFQNEAQLEKSRLLSDRFSAERPKGSFSTLEIQRTEQGDSAMYLCASSLGEVGNQPQHFGDGTRLSIL.

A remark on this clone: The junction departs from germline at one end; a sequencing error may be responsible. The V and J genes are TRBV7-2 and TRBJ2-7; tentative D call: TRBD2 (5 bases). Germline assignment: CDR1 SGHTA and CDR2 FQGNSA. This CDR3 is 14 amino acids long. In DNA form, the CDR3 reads TGTGCCAGCAGCTTAAGTCCCGGGGTGTACGGGCAGTACTTC. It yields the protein CASSLSPGVYGQYF.

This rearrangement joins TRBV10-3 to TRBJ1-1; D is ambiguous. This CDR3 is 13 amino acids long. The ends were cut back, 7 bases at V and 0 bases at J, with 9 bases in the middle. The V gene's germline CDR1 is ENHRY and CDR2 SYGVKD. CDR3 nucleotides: TGTGCCATCAAAGCGGAATTGAACACTGAAGCTTTCTTT. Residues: CAIKAELNTEAFF.

The CDR3 nucleotides are TGCGCCAGCAGCCAGACGCCGGGCCCAGGTGATGAAAAACTGTTTTTT. Residues: CASSQTPGPGDEKLFF. The chain employs TRBV5-1 and TRBJ1-4; D uncertain. V lost 4 bases to trimming and J lost 6 bases, with 19 bases between them. CDR1 is SGHRS, CDR2 YFSETQ, per germline. The CDR3 consists of 16 residues.

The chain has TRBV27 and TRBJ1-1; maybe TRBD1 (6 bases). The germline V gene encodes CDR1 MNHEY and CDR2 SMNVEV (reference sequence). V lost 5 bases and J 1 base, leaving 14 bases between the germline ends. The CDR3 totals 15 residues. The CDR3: CASSRSPGANTEAFF. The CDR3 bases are TGTGCCAGCAGTCGGTCCCCAGGGGCGAACACTGAAGCTTTCTTT.

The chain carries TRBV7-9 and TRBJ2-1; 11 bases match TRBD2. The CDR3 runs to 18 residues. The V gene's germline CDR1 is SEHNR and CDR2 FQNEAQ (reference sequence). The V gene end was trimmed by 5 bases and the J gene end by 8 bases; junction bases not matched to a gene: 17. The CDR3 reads CASSRALAGEVWGYEQFF. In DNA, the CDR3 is TGTGCCAGCAGCAGAGCACTAGCGGGGGAAGTTTGGGGTTATGAGCAGTTCTTC. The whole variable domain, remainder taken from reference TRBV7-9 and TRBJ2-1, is DTGVSQNPRHKITKRGQNVTFRCDPISEHNRLYWYRQTLGQGPEFLTYFQNEAQLEKSRLLSDRFSAERPKGSFSTLEIQRTEQGDSAMYLCASSRALAGEVWGYEQFFGPGTRLTVL.

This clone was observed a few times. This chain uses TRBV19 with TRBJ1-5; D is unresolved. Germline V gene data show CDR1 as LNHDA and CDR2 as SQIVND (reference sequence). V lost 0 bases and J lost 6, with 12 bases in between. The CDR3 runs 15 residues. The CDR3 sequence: CASSIDLLVGQPQHF. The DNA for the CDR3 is TGTGCCAGTAGTATAGATCTATTGGTGGGTCAGCCCCAGCATTTT.

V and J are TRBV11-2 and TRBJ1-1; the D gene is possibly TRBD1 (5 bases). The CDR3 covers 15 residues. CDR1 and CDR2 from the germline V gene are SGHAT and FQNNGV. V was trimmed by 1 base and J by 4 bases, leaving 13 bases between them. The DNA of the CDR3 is TGTGCCAGCAGCTTAGGGACGGGGGTAGGCACTGAAGCTTTCTTT. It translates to CASSLGTGVGTEAFF.

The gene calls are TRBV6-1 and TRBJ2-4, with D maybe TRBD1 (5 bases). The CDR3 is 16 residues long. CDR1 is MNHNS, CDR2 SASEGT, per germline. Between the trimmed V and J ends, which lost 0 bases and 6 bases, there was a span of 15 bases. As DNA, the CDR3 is TGTGCCAGCAGTGAAGCACCCGGCCAGGGCCGAAACATTCAGTACTTC. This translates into CASSEAPGQGRNIQYF.